This T cell receptor beta chain was observed in a study of technical replicates of blood from a few donors. Trimming pared 2 bases from V and 0 bases from J, leaving 6 bases between. The germline CDR1 and CDR2 sequences are MNHNY and SVGAGI (reference sequence). CDR3 length: 14 residues. TCRdb keeps only in-frame clones here, not all; method: immunoSEQ multiplex PCR. The sample has more than 90,000 clones; 95% are singletons. This chain joins TRBV6-6 and TRBJ2-3, with D perhaps TRBD2 (6 bases). The sequencing sample was made of T cells isolated from PBMCs. The receptor's source is a human donor in good health. The CDR3 reads CASSYAGSTDTQYF. DNA of the CDR3: TGTGCCAGCAGTTACGCGGGAAGCACAGATACGCAGTATTTT.